These T cell receptor beta chains were read from a single sample in a study of shared clonotypes between healthy human individuals. Method: immunoSEQ multiplex PCR; TCRdb's copy keeps in-frame clones and lacks some. This sample yields under 650,000 clones, of which 90% to 97% are seen a single time; 0.06% belongs to the top ten. Sample: naive CD4+ T cells sorted from blood. The source of these receptors is a woman aged 30 to 39 in good health. Both conserved end residues are part of each CDR3. The order of the fields is V gene, clone size, D gene, J gene, CDR3 protein, CDR3 DNA. A D gene is named only where the DNA matches it firmly. Only some rows state a clone size, as once, few, many or a class for expanded clones.

TRBV5-1	.	.	TRBJ1-2	CASSPAGRQGYGYTF	TGCGCCAGCAGCCCGGCGGGTCGGCAGGGATATGGCTACACCTTC
TRBV6-1	.	TRBD2	TRBJ2-3	CASSEYSGSTDTQYF	TGTGCCAGCAGTGAGTATAGCGGGAGCACAGATACGCAGTATTTT
TRBV7-9	.	.	TRBJ1-1	CASSLEEGTEAFF	TGTGCCAGCAGCTTAGAGGAGGGGACAGAAGCTTTCTTT
TRBV28	.	TRBD2	TRBJ2-3	CASSSELTSGRGMGTQYF	TGTGCCAGCAGTTCAGAACTGACTAGCGGGAGGGGTATGGGTACGCAGTATTTT
TRBV25-1	.	.	TRBJ2-2	CASSERRTGELFF	TGTGCCAGCAGTGAACGGCGGACCGGGGAGCTGTTTTTT
TRBV5-6	.	.	TRBJ2-1	CASSFLTPWEQFF	TGTGCCAGCAGCTTTTTGACCCCTTGGGAGCAGTTCTTC
TRBV28	.	.	TRBJ2-7	CASTVGDGTFFYEQYF	TGTGCCAGCACCGTGGGGGACGGGACATTCTTTTACGAGCAGTACTTC
TRBV11-2	few	.	TRBJ2-7	CASSLVVLGYEQYF	TGTGCCAGCAGCTTAGTAGTCCTCGGGTACGAGCAGTACTTC
TRBV28	.	.	TRBJ1-3	CASSLSQTGFYSGNTIYF	TGTGCCAGCAGTTTATCACAAACAGGGTTTTACTCTGGAAACACCATATATTTT
TRBV6-5	.	.	TRBJ1-1	CASSYSLNTEAFF	TGTGCCAGCAGTTACTCGTTGAACACTGAAGCTTTCTTT
TRBV6-6	.	TRBD2	TRBJ2-1	CASSYSRTSGRSEQFF	TGTGCCAGCAGTTATTCCCGTACTAGCGGGAGATCTGAGCAGTTCTTC
TRBV19	.	.	TRBJ1-4	CASSIVGAEEKLFF	TGTGCCAGTAGTATTGTAGGGGCGGAGGAAAAACTGTTTTTT
TRBV9	.	.	TRBJ2-3	CASSVGPLHTDTQYF	TGTGCCAGCAGCGTAGGACCACTGCACACAGATACGCAGTATTTT
TRBV28	once	.	TRBJ2-3	CASSPPGGRDTQYF	TGTGCCAGCAGTCCTCCCGGCGGTCGAGATACGCAGTATTTT
TRBV5-1	.	.	TRBJ2-2	CASSLDATGELFF	TGCGCCAGCAGCTTGGACGCCACCGGGGAGCTGTTTTTT
TRBV28	.	TRBD2	TRBJ2-1	CASSSVISGRAFNEQFF	TGTGCCAGCAGTTCGGTCATAAGCGGGAGGGCCTTCAATGAGCAGTTCTTC
TRBV7-8	.	TRBD1	TRBJ2-1	CASSLLGQGGNEQFF	TGTGCCAGCAGCTTACTTGGACAGGGGGGGAATGAGCAGTTCTTC
TRBV7-9	once	.	TRBJ2-5	CASSWWVRYQETQYF	TGTGCCAGCAGCTGGTGGGTCAGGTACCAAGAGACCCAGTACTTC
TRBV19	.	TRBD2	TRBJ2-7	CASSSTTSGPYEQYF	TGTGCCAGTAGTTCTACGACTAGCGGTCCCTACGAGCAGTACTTC
TRBV6-6	.	.	TRBJ2-6	CASRRTGTTGANVLTF	TGTGCCAGCAGGCGCACAGGGACTACTGGGGCCAACGTCCTGACTTTC
TRBV7-9	.	.	TRBJ2-3	CASSLTQDTQYF	TGTGCCAGCAGCTTAACTCAAGATACGCAGTATTTT
TRBV7-8	.	.	TRBJ2-7	CASSWSAQLREQYF	TGTGCCAGCAGCTGGTCGGCGCAGCTTCGCGAGCAGTACTTC
TRBV18	.	TRBD1	TRBJ2-7	CASSPPGQGGYEQYF	TGTGCCAGCTCACCCCCGGGACAGGGGGGCTACGAGCAGTACTTC
TRBV19	.	.	TRBJ2-5	CASSKSFFDRGTQYF	TGTGCCAGTAGTAAAAGTTTCTTTGACCGGGGGACCCAGTACTTC
TRBV19	.	TRBD1	TRBJ2-7	CASSSGQGDYEQYF	TGTGCCAGTAGCTCAGGACAGGGGGACTACGAGCAGTACTTC
TRBV5-1	.	TRBD1	TRBJ2-3	CASSSGQAADTQYF	TGCGCCAGCAGCTCTGGACAGGCCGCAGATACGCAGTATTTT
TRBV7-2	.	.	TRBJ2-3	CASSLVGGTSTDTQYF	TGTGCCAGCAGCTTAGTGGGCGGGACTAGCACAGATACGCAGTATTTT
TRBV6-5	.	.	TRBJ1-1	CASTSYVGNTEAFF	TGTGCCAGCACGTCGTACGTAGGGAACACTGAAGCTTTCTTT
TRBV7-5	.	.	TRBJ1-5	CVRIPGQGLENQPQHF	TGTGTCAGAATTCCGGGACAGGGACTCGAAAATCAGCCCCAGCATTTT
TRBV18	.	.	TRBJ2-2	CASPLGPDKPNTGELFF	TGTGCCAGCCCACTGGGTCCGGACAAACCGAACACCGGGGAGCTGTTTTTT
TRBV18	.	.	TRBJ2-7	CASSPSVDTYEQYF	TGTGCCAGCTCACCCTCAGTAGATACCTACGAGCAGTACTTC
TRBV27	once	TRBD2	TRBJ2-1	CASRRGLGLEQFF	TGTGCCAGCAGACGAGGGCTGGGACTAGAGCAGTTCTTC
TRBV11-2	.	.	TRBJ2-5	CASSMTGSGGQYF	TGTGCCAGCAGTATGACAGGGTCCGGGGGGCAGTACTTC
TRBV27	.	TRBD2	TRBJ2-7	CASSTQLAGRTYEQYF	TGTGCCAGCAGTACCCAGCTAGCGGGCCGTACCTACGAGCAGTACTTC
TRBV19	once	.	TRBJ2-1	CASIAYGERGNEQFF	TGTGCCAGTATTGCCTACGGCGAGAGGGGGAATGAGCAGTTCTTC
TRBV28	.	TRBD1	TRBJ2-1	CASISTGVPHGRNEQFF	TGTGCCAGCATTAGTACAGGGGTCCCGCACGGTAGGAATGAGCAGTTCTTC
TRBV2	.	.	TRBJ2-7	CASRDRDLTYEQYF	TGTGCCAGCAGGGACCGGGACTTAACCTACGAGCAGTACTTC
TRBV2	.	TRBD2	TRBJ2-1	CASSKLAGGPSEQFF	TGTGCCAGCAGCAAACTAGCGGGAGGGCCTAGTGAGCAGTTCTTC
TRBV28	.	.	TRBJ1-1	CASNHPQDTEAFF	TGTGCCAGCAACCACCCGCAGGACACTGAAGCTTTCTTT
TRBV18	.	TRBD1	TRBJ1-1	CASSPGTVNTEAFF	TGTGCCAGCTCACCCGGGACAGTGAACACTGAAGCTTTCTTT
TRBV5-4	.	TRBD1	TRBJ1-2	CASSAWDSLPFGYTF	TGTGCCAGCAGCGCGTGGGACAGCCTTCCCTTTGGCTACACCTTC
TRBV4-1	.	TRBD1	TRBJ2-5	CASSHGQGRVQETQYF	TGCGCCAGCAGCCATGGACAGGGGAGGGTTCAAGAGACCCAGTACTTC
TRBV4-1	.	TRBD2	TRBJ2-3	CASSQVGKREIPDTQYF	TGCGCCAGCAGCCAAGTTGGCAAGCGGGAGATCCCAGATACGCAGTATTTT
TRBV5-6	.	TRBD2	TRBJ2-3	CASIEAGATDTQYF	TGTGCCAGCATCGAAGCGGGAGCTACAGATACGCAGTATTTT